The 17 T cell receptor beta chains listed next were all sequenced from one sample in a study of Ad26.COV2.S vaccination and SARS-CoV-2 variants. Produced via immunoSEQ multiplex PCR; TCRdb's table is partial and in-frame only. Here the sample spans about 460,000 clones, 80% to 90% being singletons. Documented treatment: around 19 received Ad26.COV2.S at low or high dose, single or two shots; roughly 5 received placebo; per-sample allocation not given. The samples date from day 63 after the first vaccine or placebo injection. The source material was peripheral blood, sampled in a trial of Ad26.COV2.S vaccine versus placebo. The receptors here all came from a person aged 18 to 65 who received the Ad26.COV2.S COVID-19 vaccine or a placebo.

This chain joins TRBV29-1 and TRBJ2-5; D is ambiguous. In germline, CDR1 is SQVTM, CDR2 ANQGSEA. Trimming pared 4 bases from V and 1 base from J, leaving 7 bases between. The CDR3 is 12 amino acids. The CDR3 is CSVGATQETQYF. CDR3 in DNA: TGCAGCGTTGGAGCCACCCAAGAGACCCAGTACTTC.

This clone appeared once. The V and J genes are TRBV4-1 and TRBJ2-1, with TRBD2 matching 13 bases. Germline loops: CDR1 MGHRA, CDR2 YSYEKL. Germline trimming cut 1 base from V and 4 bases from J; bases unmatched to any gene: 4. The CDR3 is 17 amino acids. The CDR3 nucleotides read TGCGCCAGCAGCCAAGGGACTAGCGGGGGCAATTACAATGAGCAGTTCTTC. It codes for CASSQGTSGGNYNEQFF.

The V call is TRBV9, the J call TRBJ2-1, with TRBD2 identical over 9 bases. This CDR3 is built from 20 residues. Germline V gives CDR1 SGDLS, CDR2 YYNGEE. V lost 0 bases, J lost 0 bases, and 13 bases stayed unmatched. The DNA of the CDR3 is TGTGCCAGCAGCGTAGCAAGCGGGGGGTCCCTTAATAGCTCCTACAATGAGCAGTTCTTC. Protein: CASSVASGGSLNSSYNEQFF. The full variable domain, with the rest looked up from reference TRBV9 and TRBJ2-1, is DSGVTQTPKHLITATGQRVTLRCSPRSGDLSVYWYQQSLDQGLQFLIQYYNGEERAKGNILERFSAQQFPDLHSELNLSSLELGDSALYFCASSVASGGSLNSSYNEQFFGPGTRLTVL.

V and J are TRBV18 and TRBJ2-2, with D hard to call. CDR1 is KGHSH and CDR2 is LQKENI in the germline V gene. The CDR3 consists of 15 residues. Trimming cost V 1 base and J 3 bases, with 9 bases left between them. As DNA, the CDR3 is TGTGCCAGCTCACCACGATTCGTGGACACCGGGGAGCTGTTTTTT. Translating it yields CASSPRFVDTGELFF.

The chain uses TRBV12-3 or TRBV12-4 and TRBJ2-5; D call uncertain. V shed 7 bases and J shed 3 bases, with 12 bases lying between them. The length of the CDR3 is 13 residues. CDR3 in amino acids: CASTFSEKETQYF. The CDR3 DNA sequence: TGTGCCAGCACCTTCAGTGAAAAAGAGACCCAGTACTTC.

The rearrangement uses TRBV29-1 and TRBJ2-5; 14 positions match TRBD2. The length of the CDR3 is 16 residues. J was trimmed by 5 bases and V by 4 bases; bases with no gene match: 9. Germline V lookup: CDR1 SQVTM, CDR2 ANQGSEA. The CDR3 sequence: CSVAGTSGRAGETQYF. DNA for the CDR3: TGCAGCGTTGCAGGGACTAGCGGGAGAGCTGGGGAGACCCAGTACTTC.

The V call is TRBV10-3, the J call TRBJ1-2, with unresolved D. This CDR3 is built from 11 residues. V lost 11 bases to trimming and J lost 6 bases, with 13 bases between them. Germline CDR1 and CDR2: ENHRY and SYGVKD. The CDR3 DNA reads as TGTGCCTCCCTCCGCGGCAATGGCTACACCTTC. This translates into CASLRGNGYTF.

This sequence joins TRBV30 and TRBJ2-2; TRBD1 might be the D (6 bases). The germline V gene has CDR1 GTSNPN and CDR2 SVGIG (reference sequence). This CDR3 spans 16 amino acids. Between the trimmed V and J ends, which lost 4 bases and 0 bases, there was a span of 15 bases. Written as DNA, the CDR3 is TGTGCCTGGATTCCCGACAGGAACCCGAACACCGGGGAGCTGTTTTTT. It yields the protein CAWIPDRNPNTGELFF.

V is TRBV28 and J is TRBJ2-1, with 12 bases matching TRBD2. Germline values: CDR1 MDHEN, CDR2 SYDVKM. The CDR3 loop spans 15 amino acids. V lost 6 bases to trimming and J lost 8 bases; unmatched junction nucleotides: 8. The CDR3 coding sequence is TGTGCCAGCAGCTCTCTAGCGGGAGGGCCACATGAGCAGTTCTTC. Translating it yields CASSSLAGGPHEQFF.

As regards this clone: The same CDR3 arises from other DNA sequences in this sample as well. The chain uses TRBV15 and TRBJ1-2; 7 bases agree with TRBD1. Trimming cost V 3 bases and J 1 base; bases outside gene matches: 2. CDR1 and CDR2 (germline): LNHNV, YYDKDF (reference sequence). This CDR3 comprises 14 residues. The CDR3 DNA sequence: TGTGCCACCAGCAGCCAGGGGGGTAACTATGGCTACACCTTC. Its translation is CATSSQGGNYGYTF.

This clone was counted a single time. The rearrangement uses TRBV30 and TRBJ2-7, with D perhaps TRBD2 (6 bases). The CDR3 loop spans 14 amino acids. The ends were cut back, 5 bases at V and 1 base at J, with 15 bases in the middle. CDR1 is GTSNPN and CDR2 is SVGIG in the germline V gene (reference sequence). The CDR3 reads CAWEGPGRSYEQYF. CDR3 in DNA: TGTGCCTGGGAGGGGCCAGGGAGGTCCTACGAGCAGTACTTC.

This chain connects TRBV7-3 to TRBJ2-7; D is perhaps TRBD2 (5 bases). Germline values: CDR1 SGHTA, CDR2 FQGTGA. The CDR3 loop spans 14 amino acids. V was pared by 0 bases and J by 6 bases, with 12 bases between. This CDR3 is CASSLTGPAGEQYF. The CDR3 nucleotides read TGTGCCAGCAGCTTAACGGGTCCGGCGGGCGAGCAGTACTTC. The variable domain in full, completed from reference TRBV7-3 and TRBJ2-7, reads GAGVSQTPSNKVTEKGKYVELRCDPISGHTALYWYRQSLGQGPEFLIYFQGTGAADDSGLPNDRFFAVRPEGSVSTLKIQRTERGDSAVYLCASSLTGPAGEQYFGPGTRLTVT.

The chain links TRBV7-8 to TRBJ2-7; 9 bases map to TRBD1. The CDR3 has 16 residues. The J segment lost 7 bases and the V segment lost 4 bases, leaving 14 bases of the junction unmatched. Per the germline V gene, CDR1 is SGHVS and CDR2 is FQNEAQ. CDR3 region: CASSSTPGQGLGEQYF. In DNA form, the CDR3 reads TGTGCCAGCAGCTCAACCCCGGGACAGGGTTTGGGGGAGCAGTACTTC.

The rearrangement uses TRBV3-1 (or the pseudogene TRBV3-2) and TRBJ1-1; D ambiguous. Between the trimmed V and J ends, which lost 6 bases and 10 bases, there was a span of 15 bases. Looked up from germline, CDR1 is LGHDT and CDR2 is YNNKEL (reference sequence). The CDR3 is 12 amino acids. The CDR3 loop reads CASSNRVTPAFF. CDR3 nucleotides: TGTGCCAGCAGTAATAGGGTGACCCCAGCTTTCTTT.

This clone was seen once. The CDR3 bases are TGTGCCAGCTCCTCCGACCTAGCGGGGATGTCCTACGAGCAGTACTTC. Translation gives CASSSDLAGMSYEQYF. The V call is TRBV18, the J call TRBJ2-7, with 9 positions matching TRBD2. Germline assignment: CDR1 KGHSH and CDR2 LQKENI. The CDR3 has 16 amino acids. V shed 6 bases, J shed 1 base, and the junction held 10 bases outside the gene matches.

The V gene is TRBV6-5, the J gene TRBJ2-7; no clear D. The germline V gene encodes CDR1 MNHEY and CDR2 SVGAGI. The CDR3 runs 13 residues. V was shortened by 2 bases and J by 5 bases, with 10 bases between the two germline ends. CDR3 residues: CASSYAGADEQYF. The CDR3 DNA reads TGTGCCAGCAGTTACGCTGGTGCGGACGAGCAGTACTTC.

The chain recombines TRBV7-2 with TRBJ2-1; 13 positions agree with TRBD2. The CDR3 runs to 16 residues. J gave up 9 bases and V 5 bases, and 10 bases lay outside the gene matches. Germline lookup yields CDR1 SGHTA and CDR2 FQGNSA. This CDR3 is CASSPNRGLAGVEQFF. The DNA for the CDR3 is TGTGCCAGCAGCCCCAACCGAGGACTAGCGGGGGTTGAGCAGTTCTTC.